These T cell receptor beta chains were read from a single sample in a study of T cell repertoires in cytomegalovirus infection. TCRdb re-analysed the reads in MiXCR, keeping a single row per CDR3 protein. This sample has about 740,000 distinct CDR3 sequences, with around 32% found just once. The antigens these receptors bind are not known. The sequenced sample was cultured PBMCs, obtained from culture after CMV antigen stimulation. Receptors were obtained from a human donor in good health (CMV status not recorded). Some clones in this sample may be carry-over from other donors' samples. CDR3s include the opening cysteine and the closing phenylalanine or tryptophan. Fields, in order: CDR3 protein, CDR3 DNA, J gene, V gene, D gene, clone size. The D gene is left open where the match is weak. The size entry is marked missing in some rows and otherwise reads once, few, many or a size class.

CDR3 protein: CASRKDYSGANVLTF; CDR3 DNA: TGTGCCAGCAGGAAGGACTACTCTGGGGCCAACGTCCTGACTTTC; J gene: TRBJ2-6; V gene: TRBV2; D gene: NA; clone size: NA
CDR3 protein: CASSPTSFANEQYF; CDR3 DNA: TGTGCCAGCAGCCCGACTAGCTTCGCGAACGAGCAGTACTTC; J gene: TRBJ2-7; V gene: TRBV12-3/TRBV12-4; D gene: TRBD2; clone size: few
CDR3 protein: CASSLARRELTGELFF; CDR3 DNA: TGTGCCAGCAGCTTAGCTAGGCGGGAGCTGACCGGGGAGCTGTTTTTT; J gene: TRBJ2-2; V gene: TRBV7-8; D gene: TRBD2; clone size: few
CDR3 protein: CASSLINPGANVLTF; CDR3 DNA: TGTGCCAGCAGCTTAATCAATCCTGGGGCCAACGTCCTGACTTTC; J gene: TRBJ2-6; V gene: TRBV7-2; D gene: NA; clone size: NA
CDR3 protein: CASTWTGNGLEQYF; CDR3 DNA: TGTGCCAGCACCTGGACAGGGAATGGGCTCGAGCAGTACTTC; J gene: TRBJ2-7; V gene: TRBV7-2; D gene: TRBD1; clone size: NA
CDR3 protein: CASTLSSGAYEQYF; CDR3 DNA: TGTGCCAGCACCCTGTCTAGCGGGGCCTACGAGCAGTACTTC; J gene: TRBJ2-7; V gene: TRBV2; D gene: TRBD2; clone size: NA
CDR3 protein: CASSWGYNQPQHF; CDR3 DNA: TGTGCCAGCAGCTGGGGGTACAATCAGCCCCAGCATTTT; J gene: TRBJ1-5; V gene: TRBV7-2; D gene: NA; clone size: few
CDR3 protein: CASSHGQGMGGYTF; CDR3 DNA: TGTGCCAGCAGCCACGGACAGGGGATGGGAGGCTACACCTTC; J gene: TRBJ1-2; V gene: TRBV3-1; D gene: TRBD1; clone size: NA
CDR3 protein: CASGVNTIYF; CDR3 DNA: TGTGCCAGCGGGGTAAACACCATATATTTT; J gene: TRBJ1-3; V gene: TRBV12-3/TRBV12-4; D gene: NA; clone size: few
CDR3 protein: CAGGLDYNEQFF; CDR3 DNA: TGTGCCGGGGGACTAGACTACAATGAGCAGTTCTTC; J gene: TRBJ2-1; V gene: TRBV30; D gene: TRBD2; clone size: NA
CDR3 protein: CASSLSTGLPREKLFF; CDR3 DNA: TGTGCCAGCAGTTTATCGACAGGGCTACCCCGCGAAAAACTGTTTTTT; J gene: TRBJ1-4; V gene: TRBV27; D gene: TRBD1; clone size: NA
CDR3 protein: CASRATSGVTGELFF; CDR3 DNA: TGCGCCAGCAGGGCTACTAGCGGAGTAACCGGGGAGCTGTTTTTT; J gene: TRBJ2-2; V gene: TRBV10-2; D gene: TRBD2; clone size: NA
CDR3 protein: CASSEGLWGGFDTQYF; CDR3 DNA: TGTGCCAGCAGTGAAGGTCTCTGGGGAGGGTTCGATACGCAGTATTTT; J gene: TRBJ2-3; V gene: TRBV2; D gene: TRBD2; clone size: few
CDR3 protein: CASKPRATNEKLFF; CDR3 DNA: TGTGCCAGCAAACCCCGAGCAACTAATGAAAAACTGTTTTTT; J gene: TRBJ1-4; V gene: TRBV2; D gene: NA; clone size: few
CDR3 protein: CASSLEVGKLLHF; CDR3 DNA: TGTGCCAGCAGCTTAGAGGTGGGGAAACTCCTCCACTTT; J gene: TRBJ1-6; V gene: TRBV7-2; D gene: NA; clone size: few
CDR3 protein: CASTKSADLNTEAFF; CDR3 DNA: TGTGCCAGCACGAAGTCGGCAGATTTGAACACTGAAGCTTTCTTT; J gene: TRBJ1-1; V gene: TRBV5-5; D gene: NA; clone size: few
CDR3 protein: CASSFDVEAGNTIYF; CDR3 DNA: TGTGCCAGCAGTTTCGACGTGGAGGCTGGAAACACCATATATTTT; J gene: TRBJ1-3; V gene: TRBV12-3/TRBV12-4; D gene: NA; clone size: NA
CDR3 protein: CASSLNGFRAQETQYF; CDR3 DNA: TGCGCCAGCAGCCTAAACGGTTTTAGGGCCCAAGAGACCCAGTACTTC; J gene: TRBJ2-5; V gene: TRBV5-1; D gene: NA; clone size: few
CDR3 protein: CASTRSGGRPAQYF; CDR3 DNA: TGTGCCAGCACCCGTAGCGGGGGACGACCGGCCCAGTACTTC; J gene: TRBJ2-5; V gene: TRBV12-3/TRBV12-4; D gene: TRBD2; clone size: NA
CDR3 protein: CASSPEFGGDNEQFF; CDR3 DNA: TGTGCCAGCAGTCCCGAGTTCGGCGGGGACAATGAGCAGTTCTTC; J gene: TRBJ2-1; V gene: TRBV6-1; D gene: NA; clone size: few
CDR3 protein: CSGVAGVGNEQFF; CDR3 DNA: TGCAGTGGTGTAGCGGGAGTGGGCAATGAGCAGTTCTTC; J gene: TRBJ2-1; V gene: TRBV20-1; D gene: TRBD2; clone size: few
CDR3 protein: CSAPWGNEHEAFF; CDR3 DNA: TGCAGTGCTCCATGGGGGAATGAGCATGAAGCTTTCTTT; J gene: TRBJ1-1; V gene: TRBV20-1; D gene: NA; clone size: few
CDR3 protein: CASSLTGASEAFF; CDR3 DNA: TGTGCCAGCAGTTTAACAGGGGCCTCTGAAGCTTTCTTT; J gene: TRBJ1-1; V gene: TRBV6-2/TRBV6-3; D gene: TRBD1; clone size: NA
CDR3 protein: CASTPTETLGNEAFF; CDR3 DNA: TGTGCCAGCACGCCGACGGAGACCTTAGGGAATGAAGCTTTCTTT; J gene: TRBJ1-1; V gene: TRBV7-2; D gene: NA; clone size: NA
CDR3 protein: CASSYGSRRSYTF; CDR3 DNA: TGTGCCAGCAGTTACGGGAGCCGTAGGAGCTACACCTTC; J gene: TRBJ1-2; V gene: TRBV12-3/TRBV12-4; D gene: NA; clone size: NA
CDR3 protein: CASSLQGRGWPLEQYF; CDR3 DNA: TGTGCCAGCAGTTTACAGGGGAGGGGGTGGCCCTTGGAGCAGTACTTC; J gene: TRBJ2-7; V gene: TRBV12-3/TRBV12-4; D gene: NA; clone size: few
CDR3 protein: CASSLGVGATGELFF; CDR3 DNA: TGTGCCAGCAGCTTAGGAGTGGGGGCGACCGGGGAGCTGTTTTTT; J gene: TRBJ2-2; V gene: TRBV7-2; D gene: NA; clone size: many
CDR3 protein: CASSLPLSGTEQETQYF; CDR3 DNA: TGTGCCAGCAGTTTACCCCTCAGTGGGACAGAGCAAGAGACCCAGTACTTC; J gene: TRBJ2-5; V gene: TRBV7-9; D gene: TRBD1; clone size: few
CDR3 protein: CASSIVGTAHQPQHF; CDR3 DNA: TGTGCCAGTAGTATAGTAGGGACAGCCCATCAGCCCCAGCATTTT; J gene: TRBJ1-5; V gene: TRBV19; D gene: TRBD1; clone size: few
CDR3 protein: CASSNSRGQGETQYF; CDR3 DNA: TGTGCCAGCAGCAATAGCAGGGGACAGGGGGAGACCCAGTACTTC; J gene: TRBJ2-5; V gene: TRBV6-6; D gene: TRBD1; clone size: few